This TCR beta chain stems from a study of T-cell memory formation after mild COVID-19. The length of the CDR3 is 13 residues. Germline V gene sequence: CDR1 LNHDA, CDR2 SQIVND (reference sequence). V gave up 4 bases and J gave up 3 bases; unmatched junction bases: 2. TCRdb re-called the 5' RACE reads with MiXCR, one entry per CDR3 protein. The sample includes around 45,000 distinct CDR3 sequences, about a tenth of them seen just once. Only a few counts were recorded for this clonotype. The sample consisted of PBMCs or a T cell subset sorted from them (not recorded which). The receptor's source is an adult woman who had mild COVID-19 (a few samples of this study predate the infection). Cell type and time point are not known. This chain connects TRBV19 to TRBJ1-1; 7 nucleotides align to TRBD1. The CDR3 here is CASSKDRDTEAFF. CDR3 coding DNA: TGTGCCAGTAGTAAAGACAGGGACACTGAAGCTTTCTTT.